This T cell receptor beta chain was obtained from a study of PD-1 blockade in classical Hodgkin lymphoma. Time point described: newly diagnosed, previously untreated cHL patient sample. The authors compared against newly diagnosed, untreated classical Hodgkin lymphoma PBMCs. TCRdb keeps only in-frame clones here, not all; method: immunoSEQ multiplex PCR. Of over 60,000 clones listed, 85% to 95% were seen once; the top ten hold 2.6%. Per germline, CDR1 MNHNY and CDR2 SVGAGI (reference sequence). This CDR3 is built from 15 residues. V lost 6 bases, J lost 0 bases, and 12 bases lay in between. The sequence derives from a human donor with classical Hodgkin lymphoma. This rearrangement joins TRBV6-6 to TRBJ1-3, with a tentative D call TRBD1 (6 bases). The specimen was peripheral blood mononuclear cells (PBMCs). The CDR3 reads CASRRQGSSGNTIYF. DNA for the CDR3: TGTGCCAGCAGACGGCAGGGGAGCTCTGGAAACACCATATATTTT.